This TCR beta chain was obtained from a study of Ad26.COV2.S vaccination and SARS-CoV-2 variants. In the study overall: Intramuscular Ad26.COV2.S at 5x10^10 or 1x10^11 viral particles.

Trimming took 7 bases from V and 4 from J, leaving 11 bases between them. Looked up from germline, CDR1 is MNHNY and CDR2 is SVGAGI (reference sequence). The CDR3 has 13 amino acids. TCRdb keeps only in-frame clones here, not all; method: immunoSEQ multiplex PCR. The data contain about 320,000 clones, roughly 90% of them singletons. Treatment: about 20 received Ad26.COV2.S at low or high dose, single or two shots; roughly five received placebo; per-sample allocation not given. Specimens were obtained on day 63 following the first vaccine or placebo injection. In Boston, the donor was an adult between 18-55 years of age. Vaccination used an Ad26 vector expressing Wuhan-strain SARS-CoV-2 spike.

The sequence derives from a person aged 18 to 59 who received the Ad26.COV2.S COVID-19 vaccine or a placebo. Material: peripheral blood, obtained in a trial of Ad26.COV2.S vaccine versus placebo. The chain recombines TRBV6-6 with TRBJ1-5; TRBD1 might be the D (6 bases). In DNA form, the CDR3 reads TGTGCCAGCACCCGGACAGCTAATCAGCCCCAGCATTTT. Protein product: CASTRTANQPQHF.